This T cell receptor beta chain was identified in a study of T cell responses to AZD1222 COVID-19 vaccine (dated by TCRdb to about 2021). Broadly, across the study: AZD1222 recipients with second doses at about 4 weeks or about 12 weeks were pooled, because spike-specific TCR depth and breadth did not differ between schedules. TCR sequencing was performed for 230 to 250 trial participants, of whom about 210 were given two doses of AZD1222 and 26 were given two doses of MenACWY control vaccine. Trial participants were enrolled by age into 18-55, 56-69 and 70-plus year subgroups, with around 140, 26 and 57 TCR-sequenced participants respectively. Overall results and qualifications from the work: Participants were mostly white British, with more females than males. The authors suggested clonal diversity may have been underestimated. The vaccine-associated CD4 TCRs covered the entire spike protein, and the dominant responses fell in regions 160-218 and 743-854. Because no samples from the day 14 peak response were available, repertoires could be characterized only after the peak T cell response. A significant rise in spike-specific TCR breadth and depth was observed after two AZD1222 doses relative to day 0 and relative to MenACWY recipients. Conclusions about previously exposed vaccinees are limited because only five or six AZD1222 recipients were SARS-CoV-2 seropositive at baseline. Nearly half of unique spike-specific TCRs reportedly recognized epitopes outside regions mutated in the B.1.351 and B.1.1.7 variants. The 56-69-year group was small, and its depth increase did not reach significance, likely because of low power.

As regards this clone: Its specific antigen is unknown. No clone much larger than this one lies a single base away; base qualities are absent.

The time point label corresponds to: baseline before first vaccination. Vaccinee samples were obtained from the UK trials COV001 and COV002, which included a single-blind randomized controlled phase 2/3 trial of AZD1222 (ChAdOx1 nCoV-19) in healthy adults. For TCRbeta chain sequencing, PBMC samples from trial participants were taken at day 0 and at day 28 after the second dose. CDR1 and CDR2 are drawn from the germline V gene: MGHDK, SYGVNS. V loses 9 bases, J loses 0 bases, and the germline ends lie 12 bases apart. The CDR3 starts with the cysteine, ends with the phenylalanine, and has 14 residues. Just CDR3 DNA is preserved here, 42 bases in frame from base 1. The CDR3 regions of human TCRbeta chains were subjected to immunosequencing. The original pipeline was this. Repertoire TCRs were matched against a reference library of SARS-CoV-2-specific TCRs generated with the MIRA antigen-specificity platform. Breadth was defined as the fraction of unique TCRs that were SARS-CoV-2-associated. Depth was defined as the fraction of total T cells that were SARS-CoV-2-associated. Using the MIRA data, each spike-specific TCR was mapped to the spike region that the TCR reacts to and placed in a CD4 or CD8 class. Log10-transformed breadth and depth values were compared by one-way ANOVA with Sidak's multiple comparisons tests. This immuneACCESS table, as held by TCRdb, lists in-frame sequences with V and J called but not all clones. Of the missing ones, under half trace to an unresolved V gene in checked studies; the others have no known cause. D and trimming come from the DNA, and the V and J calls and clone size come from that table. A total of under 150,000 clones appear in this sample, roughly 93% of them only once. Approximately 3.4% of the sample lies in the top ten.

The chain uses TRBV25-1 and TRBJ1-3; TRBD1 is possibly the D segment (6 matching bases). The source of this sequence is an adult in good health. The material was peripheral blood, obtained on day 0 of AZD1222 vaccination. The CDR3 reads as follows: CASQAQGSGNTIYF. At the DNA level, the sequence is TGTGCCAGTCAAGCACAGGGCTCTGGAAACACCATATATTTT.